The 26 T cell receptor beta chains below come from one sample, sequenced in a study of shared T cell receptors in the human thymus. Clones were sequenced by immunoSEQ multiplex PCR, and TCRdb holds only the in-frame ones, with some missing. The sample records more than 300,000 clones, approximately 95% being singletons. Sequencing used thymocytes. These receptor sequences come from a human donor.

This chain links TRBV7-9 with TRBJ1-1, with 9 bases aligning to TRBD1. The ends lost 5 bases at V and 3 bases at J; junction bases unmatched: 7. Germline values: CDR1 SEHNR, CDR2 FQNEAQ (reference sequence). CDR3 length: 15 residues. Here the CDR3 reads CASSPDRGEDTEAFF. As DNA, the CDR3 is TGTGCCAGCAGCCCGGACAGGGGAGAGGACACTGAAGCTTTCTTT.

The chain has TRBV4-3 and TRBJ2-1; 7 bases match TRBD2. CDR1 LGHNA and CDR2 YSLEER come from the germline V gene. The V and J ends lost 0 bases and 7 bases, in that order; junction bases with no gene match: 18. This CDR3 is built from 19 residues. CDR3 sequence: CASSQEGRIVGGSRNEQFF. The CDR3 DNA reads TGCGCCAGCAGCCAAGAAGGTAGGATCGTAGGCGGGAGCAGAAATGAGCAGTTCTTC.

This clone occurred once. V and J are TRBV27 and TRBJ2-3; D is unclear. Germline V gene lookup returns CDR1 MNHEY and CDR2 SMNVEV (reference sequence). The CDR3 has 15 amino acids. Trimming stripped 5 bases from V and 0 bases from J, with 12 bases between. The CDR3: CASSSKGTSTDTQYF. The DNA of the CDR3 is TGTGCCAGCAGTAGCAAGGGCACTAGCACAGATACGCAGTATTTT.

The J gene is TRBJ2-3, the V gene TRBV7-2, with D tentatively TRBD1 or TRBD2 (5 bases each). Trimming shortened V by 5 bases and J by 0 bases, and 12 bases separated the two germline ends. This CDR3 has 15 amino acids. Germline CDR1 SGHTA, CDR2 FQGNSA. The CDR3 nucleotides read TGTGCCAGCAGCGCCCCGGGACGGAGCACAGATACGCAGTATTTT. Protein sequence: CASSAPGRSTDTQYF.

The V and J genes are TRBV5-1 and TRBJ2-5; D is unclear. Germline values: CDR1 SGHRS, CDR2 YFSETQ. V dropped 0 bases and J dropped 7 bases, with 10 bases sitting between them. The CDR3 covers 13 residues. This CDR3 is CASSLGLTGTQYF. The CDR3 coding sequence is TGCGCCAGCAGCTTGGGATTAACGGGGACCCAGTACTTC.

The J gene is TRBJ1-1, the V gene TRBV30; a possible D gene is TRBD1 (5 bases). V gave up 6 bases and J gave up 6 bases, with 17 bases separating them. CDR3 length: 13 amino acids. Germline loops: CDR1 GTSNPN, CDR2 SVGIG (reference sequence). The CDR3 loop reads CACPGGDRAEAFF. The DNA of the CDR3 is TGTGCCTGCCCGGGGGGGGACCGTGCTGAAGCTTTCTTT.

The chain employs TRBV29-1 and TRBJ2-5, with 16 nucleotides matching TRBD2. V gave up 5 bases and J gave up 5 bases; unmatched junction bases: 5. Germline V gives CDR1 SQVTM, CDR2 ANQGSEA. CDR3 length: 15 amino acids. The CDR3 nucleotides read TGCAGCGTTTTAGGGACTAGCGGGAGGGTGGAGACCCAGTACTTC. Translation gives CSVLGTSGRVETQYF.

The rearrangement uses TRBV9 and TRBJ2-1; no firm D call. Germline-derived CDR1 and CDR2 are SGDLS and YYNGEE. Deletions cut 0 bases from V and 1 base from J, with 11 bases between. The length of the CDR3 is 16 residues. CDR3 sequence reads: CASSVDQHKSYNEQFF. CDR3 bases: TGTGCCAGCAGCGTAGACCAGCATAAATCCTACAATGAGCAGTTCTTC. The full variable domain, rest sourced from reference TRBV9 and TRBJ2-1, is DSGVTQTPKHLITATGQRVTLRCSPRSGDLSVYWYQQSLDQGLQFLIQYYNGEERAKGNILERFSAQQFPDLHSELNLSSLELGDSALYFCASSVDQHKSYNEQFFGPGTRLTVL.

The CDR3 spells CASIDGTQRGYNEQFF. As DNA, the CDR3 is TGTGCCAGCATTGACGGAACCCAGCGGGGATACAATGAGCAGTTCTTC. The chain recombines TRBV28 with TRBJ2-1; 7 bases align to TRBD2. Per germline, CDR1 MDHEN and CDR2 SYDVKM. Germline trimming cut 7 bases from V and 4 bases from J; bases unmatched to any gene: 13. This CDR3 is built from 16 residues.

The chain recombines TRBV4-2 with TRBJ2-1, with a tentative D call TRBD2 (6 bases). The CDR3 has 15 amino acids. V was trimmed by 4 bases and J by 2 bases, leaving 12 bases between them. CDR1 and CDR2 from the germline V gene are LGHNA and YNFKEQ. The CDR3 loop is CASSRWDFAYNEQFF. In nucleotides, the CDR3 is TGTGCCAGCAGCCGCTGGGACTTCGCCTACAATGAGCAGTTCTTC.

The chain couples TRBV10-1 to TRBJ2-1, with 11 nucleotides matching TRBD2. The CDR3 is 15 amino acids. The J segment lost 6 bases and the V segment lost 4 bases, leaving 5 bases of the junction unmatched. Looked up from germline, CDR1 is WNHNN and CDR2 is SYGVQD (reference sequence). This CDR3 reads CASSGSGREVNEQFF. The CDR3 coding sequence is TGCGCCAGCAGTGGTAGCGGGAGGGAGGTCAATGAGCAGTTCTTC.

V is TRBV29-1 and J is TRBJ2-7; TRBD2 might be the D (6 bases). The CDR3 totals 12 residues. The V gene's germline CDR1 is SQVTM and CDR2 ANQGSEA. V lost 5 bases and J 5 bases, leaving 13 bases between the germline ends. CDR3 sequence: CSVYRGTHEQYF. The CDR3 region has the DNA TGCAGCGTTTACCGGGGGACCCACGAGCAGTACTTC.

The rearrangement joins TRBV10-1 to TRBJ2-3; 12 nucleotides align to TRBD2. In germline, CDR1 is WNHNN, CDR2 SYGVQD (reference sequence). With 2 bases clipped from V and 0 bases from J, the junction kept 12 bases outside the gene matches. The CDR3 consists of 20 residues. The CDR3: CASSEGSSGRAYSSTDTQYF. CDR3 DNA sequence: TGCGCCAGCAGTGAGGGTTCTAGCGGGAGGGCCTATTCTAGCACAGATACGCAGTATTTT.

The rearrangement uses TRBV10-2 and TRBJ2-1; D uncertain. The V end lost 5 bases, the J end lost 0 bases, and 11 bases lay between the germline ends. Germline loops: CDR1 WSHSY, CDR2 SAAADI. The CDR3 runs to 15 residues. CDR3 nucleotides: TGCGCCAGCAGTTTATCGGCGGTCTCCTACAATGAGCAGTTCTTC. It specifies CASSLSAVSYNEQFF.

This rearrangement joins TRBV30 to TRBJ1-1, with TRBD1 matching over 7 bases. This CDR3 has 15 amino acids. Per the germline V gene, CDR1 is GTSNPN and CDR2 is SVGIG (reference sequence). Trimming at V came to 3 bases and at J to 2 bases, leaving 9 bases not matched to a gene. CDR3 bases: TGTGCCTGGAGAGGTCGCGGGACAGCCAACACTGAAGCTTTCTTT. This encodes CAWRGRGTANTEAFF.

Comments on this clone: One end of the junction varies from germline; a read error may be responsible. The J gene is TRBJ2-3, the V gene TRBV5-8; 10 nucleotides match TRBD2. This CDR3 comprises 15 residues. Germline V gene sequence: CDR1 SGHTS, CDR2 YDEGEE. DNA of the CDR3: TGTGCCAGCAGCTTCAGGAGCGGGAGGGCAGAGACGCAGTATTTT. Its translation: CASSFRSGRAETQYF.

This rearrangement joins TRBV13 to TRBJ1-1; perhaps TRBD1 as D (5 bases). Germline values: CDR1 PRHDT, CDR2 FYEKMQ (reference sequence). V lost 6 bases to trimming and J lost 5 bases, with 10 bases between them. The CDR3 contains 12 residues. The CDR3, as DNA: TGTGCCAGCAGGCGGGGGTGGACTGAAGCTTTCTTT. Encoded protein: CASRRGWTEAFF.

This chain joins TRBV14 and TRBJ2-1; 14 bases align to TRBD2. CDR1 SGHDN and CDR2 FVKESK come from the germline V gene. V lost 3 bases and J lost 2; bases outside the gene matches: 3. The CDR3 has 17 amino acids. CDR3 in DNA: TGTGCCAGCAGCCACCCGGGACTAGCGGGAGCCTACAATGAGCAGTTCTTC. It encodes CASSHPGLAGAYNEQFF. Full variable domain (remainder filled in from reference TRBV14 and TRBJ2-1): EAGVTQFPSHSVIEKGQTVTLRCDPISGHDNLYWYRRVMGKEIKFLLHFVKESKQDESGMPNNRFLAERTGGTYSTLKVQPAELEDSGVYFCASSHPGLAGAYNEQFFGPGTRLTVL.

The V gene is TRBV11-2, the J gene TRBJ1-1; the match to TRBD1 covers 9 bases. V was pared by 5 bases and J by 1 base, with 11 bases of the junction left unmatched. This CDR3 is 17 amino acids long. Germline V gene lookup returns CDR1 SGHAT and CDR2 FQNNGV. This CDR3 reads CASSTSILGQGNTEAFF. Written as DNA, the CDR3 is TGTGCCAGCAGCACTTCCATACTGGGACAGGGGAACACTGAAGCTTTCTTT.

J is TRBJ2-3 and V is TRBV28; 10 bases agree with TRBD2. Germline lookup yields CDR1 MDHEN and CDR2 SYDVKM. V dropped 6 bases and J dropped 7; count of bases not matched to a gene: 7. CDR3 length: 14 residues. Here the CDR3 reads CASSYRLAGNTQYF. The CDR3 DNA follows: TGTGCCAGCAGCTACAGACTAGCGGGCAATACGCAGTATTTT.

V is TRBV7-9 and J is TRBJ2-1; D might be TRBD2 (5 bases). Germline lookup yields CDR1 SEHNR and CDR2 FQNEAQ (reference sequence). This CDR3 is 14 amino acids long. Trimming removed 1 base from V and 3 bases from J, with 7 bases in between. CDR3 nucleotide sequence: TGTGCCAGCAGCTTAGACGGGAACTACAATGAGCAGTTCTTC. Its translation is CASSLDGNYNEQFF.

The genes are TRBV27 and TRBJ2-7; D remains ambiguous. CDR3 length: 16 residues. In germline, CDR1 is MNHEY, CDR2 SMNVEV (reference sequence). V shed 2 bases and J shed 3 bases, with 17 bases lying between them. The CDR3 DNA follows: TGTGCCAGCAGTTTAAGTAGGGTTCTGATGGACTACGAGCAGTACTTC. Its translation is CASSLSRVLMDYEQYF.

For the CDR3, the DNA is TGTGCCAGCAGCTTTAGTTGGTCCCCCCCACGGGTGTCGTTCTTC. Amino acid sequence: CASSFSWSPPRVSFF. The chain uses TRBV7-2 and TRBJ2-1; no firm D call. The CDR3 contains 15 residues. CDR1 is SGHTA and CDR2 is FQGNSA in the germline V gene. Trimming took off 3 bases at V and 15 bases at J, with 24 bases between the two ends.

The chain carries TRBV7-6 and TRBJ2-1, with 8 positions matching TRBD2. The CDR3 spans 18 residues. V lost 1 base to trimming and J lost 5 bases; unmatched junction nucleotides: 13. The germline V gene encodes CDR1 SGHVS and CDR2 FNYEAQ. The CDR3 sequence: CASSLGTTSGTKDNEQFF. DNA for the CDR3: TGTGCCAGCAGCTTAGGGACAACTAGCGGAACGAAGGACAATGAGCAGTTCTTC.

This clone was seen just once. This chain links TRBV13 with TRBJ1-1; 8 bases align to TRBD1. CDR1 is PRHDT, CDR2 FYEKMQ, per germline (reference sequence). CDR3 length equals 18 residues. With V trimmed by 5 bases and J by 0 bases, 14 bases remained unmatched. CDR3 sequence: CASSPLDRDYFMNTEAFF. The CDR3 DNA is TGTGCCAGCAGCCCCCTGGACAGGGACTACTTTATGAACACTGAAGCTTTCTTT. The full variable domain, completed using reference TRBV13 and TRBJ1-1, is AAGVIQSPRHLIKEKRETATLKCYPIPRHDTVYWYQQGPGQDPQFLISFYEKMQSDKGSIPDRFSAQQFSDYHSELNMSSLELGDSALYFCASSPLDRDYFMNTEAFFGQGTRLTVV.

The V and J genes are TRBV6-5 and TRBJ1-1, with TRBD1 matching 8 bases. This CDR3 has 13 residues. Germline V gene data show CDR1 as MNHEY and CDR2 as SVGAGI. Trimming took 4 bases from V and 8 from J; bases not matched to a gene: 6. The CDR3 bases are TGTGCCAGCAGTTCCCCAGGGGGCAGGGAAGCTTTCTTT. This translates into CASSSPGGREAFF.